Sequencing of this T cell receptor beta chain was carried out in a study of cytotoxic CD8 clonotypes in ibrutinib-treated CLL (dated by TCRdb to the early 2020s). Study-wide context: The cohort included roughly 15 treatment-naive and under 13 relapsed/refractory patients; roughly 17 were IGHV unmutated. Partial responses were observed in about 24 patients and complete responses in 2; after a median follow-up of around 68 months, remission was maintained in 14 patients and progression was observed in approximately 12. The response samples were drawn at a median of roughly eleven months into treatment, with a range of about 6 to 40 months. On average, each sample yielded 270,000 or so productive templates and about 95,000 productive rearrangements. Longitudinal samples were available for about 30% of the 86 trial participants. Cryopreserved peripheral blood mononuclear cells were collected before treatment, at response, and at either disease progression or sustained remission. Every remission and progressive disease sample was obtained while ibrutinib was still being received by the patients. Summary of the overall study and its limitations: An increase in clonality was observed at ibrutinib response, with clonality remaining stable during sustained remission and falling back toward baseline at progression. Public clonotypes were rare and either shrank or stayed stable during treatment, and the rise in clonality at ibrutinib response reflected expansion of private clonotypes. At baseline, clonality was higher than in age-matched healthy donors and showed a strong correlation with circulating CD8+ T-cell counts. Sampling times were not matched between patients in sustained remission and patients whose disease was progressing, and lymph node repertoires were not examined.

Comments on this clone: Its antigen is currently not known. Base qualities are missing; no much larger clone stands one base away.

Explained via the paper, the time point label denotes: progressive disease on ibrutinib. For TCR beta library preparation, about 2.2 micrograms of genomic DNA were extracted from the cryopreserved PBMCs. High-throughput TCR beta sequencing was performed on longitudinal blood samples from CLL patients receiving ibrutinib monotherapy. Patients were enrolled in a phase 2 open-label single-center ibrutinib monotherapy trial. CDR3 length: 16 amino acids, cysteine to phenylalanine. Just CDR3 DNA is preserved here, 48 bases in frame from base 1. Unmatched junction bases come to 9, with V trimmed by 3 bases and J by 4 bases. CDR1 is given as SGDLS and CDR2 as YYNGEE, both from the germline V gene. A MiSeq instrument was used for deep resolution sequencing, which targeted depths ranging from 1 in 1 million up to 1 in 200,000 T cells, with coverage averaging 10x for each clonotype. The immunoSEQ hsTCRB Kit was used to generate TCR beta libraries. On the study's bioinformatics: Data were analyzed with ImmunoSEQ Data Assistant and ImmunoSEQ Analyzer, with V, D and J genes assigned per IMGT definitions. Clonality, which ranges from 0 to 1, was calculated as one minus the normalized Shannon entropy of productive rearrangement frequencies. Only overrepresented clonotypes making up at least 0.05% of the repertoire of each patient were included in the public clonotype analysis. About a dozen age-matched healthy donor repertoires from immuneACCESS served as clonality controls. In its TCRdb copy, this immuneACCESS table keeps in-frame sequences only and misses some clones. Where compared with another copy, unresolved V genes explain less than half of these, and the others have no known cause. The V and J calls and the clone size are those of that table, but D and trimming were determined from the DNA. The sample records about 50,000 clones, approximately 54% of which are singletons. The ten top clones hold under 30% of the sample.

The receptor comes from a human donor with chronic lymphocytic leukemia. The source was PBMCs, collected at disease progression, from a patient treated with ibrutinib. The rearranged chain carries TRBV9 and TRBJ2-3, with 9 central nucleotides matching TRBD1. The DNA is TGTGCCAGCAGCGGGGGACAGGGTATTTGGGCAGATACGCAGTATTTT. It translates to CASSGGQGIWADTQYF. The reference TRBV9 and TRBJ2-3 proteins fill in what lies around the CDR3, so the full variable domain reads DSGVTQTPKHLITATGQRVTLRCSPRSGDLSVYWYQQSLDQGLQFLIQYYNGEERAKGNILERFSAQQFPDLHSELNLSSLELGDSALYFCASSGGQGIWADTQYFGPGTRLTVL.